This T cell receptor beta chain was retrieved from a study of blood T cells in healthy people across ages. Combining a sample-barcoded 5' primer with a J-beta primer mix, a second PCR ran for roughly 7 to 12 cycles. Carrying 12 random nucleotides, a template-switch adaptor labeled each individual cDNA molecule. TCRdb independently ran MiXCR on the 5' RACE reads; one entry per CDR3 protein. Among 750,000 to 950,000 distinct CDR3 sequences listed, less than 70% were seen once. Per-sample yields of isolated PBMCs were at least 6 million. Study-wide results and limits: There were more naive CD4+ cells and higher diversity in long-lived donors than in aged donors. Diversity of TCR beta correlated strongly with naive T cell percentage.

The CDR3 runs to 14 residues. Per germline, CDR1 SEHNR and CDR2 FQNEAQ (reference sequence). This clonotype was observed a handful of times. Its antigen is not identified. V usage is TRBV7-9 and J usage is TRBJ2-4; 7 bases line up with TRBD2. Matching the DNA end better, TRBJ2-7 makes the J call doubtful. Sample: blood. The sequence was obtained from a man older than 75 in good health. The CDR3 protein is CASSAGDVYDEQYF. The CDR3 nucleotides read TGTGCCAGCAGCGCGGGAGATGTATACGACGAGCAGTACTTC.